What follows are 29 T cell receptor beta chains derived from one specimen sequenced in a study of T-cell memory formation after mild COVID-19. One entry per CDR3 protein, called by TCRdb with MiXCR from the 5' RACE reads. The sample lists approximately 410,000 distinct CDR3 sequences; around a quarter were seen once. Sample: PBMCs or a T cell subset sorted from them (not recorded which). These receptors all stem from an adult woman who had mild COVID-19 (a few samples of this study predate the infection). Cell type and time point are not known.

The V call is TRBV18, the J call TRBJ1-5, with D unclear. Germline V gene lookup returns CDR1 KGHSH and CDR2 LQKENI. The CDR3 is 15 amino acids. The germline V and J ends were trimmed by 3 bases and 0 bases, with 9 bases remaining between them. CDR3: CASSPQEYSNQPQHF. The CDR3 DNA sequence: TGTGCCAGCTCACCCCAAGAATATAGCAATCAGCCCCAGCATTTT.

This clonotype was seen a handful of times. This chain links TRBV20-1 with TRBJ1-1; D is perhaps TRBD1 (6 bases). V was cut by 0 bases and J by 5 bases, with 19 bases left in between. The CDR3 is 16 amino acids. Germline values: CDR1 DFQATT, CDR2 SNEGSKA (reference sequence). The CDR3 spells CSARDQQGSPVTEAFF. CDR3 bases: TGCAGTGCTAGAGATCAACAGGGCTCTCCTGTGACTGAAGCTTTCTTT.

The chain couples TRBV12-3 or TRBV12-4 to TRBJ2-3, with D perhaps being TRBD1 or TRBD2 (5 bases each). The CDR3 is 18 amino acids. V gave up 5 bases and J gave up 4 bases, with 25 bases separating them. CDR3 loop: CASSIARQGLRGPDTQYF. CDR3 sequence (DNA): TGTGCCAGCAGTATCGCCCGTCAGGGTTTGAGGGGACCAGATACGCAGTATTTT.

The chain carries TRBV3-1 and TRBJ2-1; 7 nucleotides match TRBD2. The junction had 2 bases not matched to a gene; V was cut back by 3 bases and J by 9 bases. Germline values: CDR1 LGHDT, CDR2 YNNKEL (reference sequence). This CDR3 is 12 amino acids long. Written as DNA, the CDR3 is TGTGCCAGCAGCCATGGACTAGTTGAGCAGTTCTTC. Translating it yields CASSHGLVEQFF.

The genes are TRBV12-3 or TRBV12-4 and TRBJ2-2; D unclear. The CDR3 loop spans 13 amino acids. V lost 5 bases and J lost 3, with 7 bases in between. The CDR3 DNA follows: TGTGCCAGCAGTCGAGGTTACACCGGGGAGCTGTTTTTT. Amino acids: CASSRGYTGELFF.

V and J are TRBV10-3 and TRBJ2-1; 12 bases are a match to TRBD2. CDR1 ENHRY and CDR2 SYGVKD come from the germline V gene. The length of the CDR3 is 18 residues. Losses at the gene ends were 0 bases for V and 3 bases for J; bases not matched to a gene: 6. The CDR3 DNA follows: TGTGCCATCAGTGAGTCCGGAATGACTAGCGGGGGCTACAATGAGCAGTTCTTC. It specifies CAISESGMTSGGYNEQFF.

This clonotype was picked up a small number of times. The chain joins TRBV7-6 to TRBJ1-4; D gene ambiguous. Germline values: CDR1 SGHVS, CDR2 FNYEAQ. This CDR3 contains 15 residues. Trimming took 1 base from V and 0 from J, leaving 6 bases between them. The CDR3 spells CASSLGLATNEKLFF. CDR3 in DNA: TGTGCCAGCAGCTTAGGCCTAGCAACTAATGAAAAACTGTTTTTT.

This sequence joins TRBV5-1 and TRBJ1-4; 7 bases are a match to TRBD1. This CDR3 is 13 amino acids long. The trim removed 5 bases at V and 8 bases at J, leaving 6 bases unmatched. CDR1 SGHRS and CDR2 YFSETQ come from the germline V gene. CDR3: CASRDSGGEKLFF. The DNA of the CDR3 is TGCGCCAGCAGGGACTCAGGGGGGGAAAAACTGTTTTTT.

This clonotype was counted between two and nine times. V and J are TRBV4-2 and TRBJ2-5; 9 bases match TRBD2. The J segment lost 5 bases and the V segment lost 0 bases, leaving 7 bases of the junction unmatched. Germline V gives CDR1 LGHNA, CDR2 YNFKEQ. The CDR3 runs 16 residues. CDR3 sequence reads: CASSQDWSAGGETQYF. For the CDR3, the DNA is TGTGCCAGCAGCCAAGATTGGTCCGCGGGGGGGGAGACCCAGTACTTC.

The chain employs TRBV7-9 and TRBJ1-2; possibly TRBD1 for D (6 bases). Trimming shortened V by 8 bases and J by 3 bases, and 22 bases separated the two germline ends. The length of the CDR3 is 16 residues. Germline values: CDR1 SEHNR, CDR2 FQNEAQ (reference sequence). CDR3 coding DNA: TGTGCCAGCGGAATGGGGGGGCGCGACGCCGACTATGGCTACACCTTC. Translation: CASGMGGRDADYGYTF.

This clonotype has only a few counts. The DNA of the CDR3 is TGTGCCACCAGCAGGGATTCGACTAGCGGCAATGAGCAGTTCTTC. It specifies CATSRDSTSGNEQFF. The rearrangement links TRBV15 to TRBJ2-1; 9 nucleotides align to TRBD2. Trimming at V came to 3 bases and at J to 6 bases, leaving 6 bases not matched to a gene. This CDR3 region has 15 residues. Germline assignment: CDR1 LNHNV and CDR2 YYDKDF (reference sequence).

The table lists this clonotype with a few counts. The limits of the CDR3 on the DNA are not certain, so only TCRdb's listed CDR3 is given. CDR3 protein: CASSLDGRANEKLFFF. This sequence joins TRBV5-1 and TRBJ1-4. Germline lookup yields CDR1 SGHRS and CDR2 YFSETQ. The length of the CDR3 is 16 amino acids, counting both ends.

A few counts support this clonotype. The chain employs TRBV20-1 and TRBJ2-4; no clear D gene. The CDR3 consists of 13 residues. CDR1 and CDR2 from the germline V gene are DFQATT and SNEGSKA (reference sequence). V lost 3 bases and J lost 6, with 12 bases in between. For the CDR3, the DNA is TGCAGTGCTAGCAAGGGATCCATAAACATTCAGTACTTC. Residues: CSASKGSINIQYF.

This clonotype was observed a handful of times. V is TRBV5-1 and J is TRBJ2-1, with 9 bases matching TRBD2. The CDR3 totals 16 residues. J was trimmed by 10 bases and V by 4 bases; bases with no gene match: 15. CDR1 SGHRS and CDR2 YFSETQ come from the germline V gene. The chain's CDR3 is CASSLPTSGTGGEQFF. CDR3 nucleotides: TGCGCCAGCAGCCTGCCGACTAGCGGAACCGGAGGGGAGCAGTTCTTC. Full variable domain (outside the CDR3, taken from reference TRBV5-1 and TRBJ2-1): KAGVTQTPRYLIKTRGQQVTLSCSPISGHRSVSWYQQTPGQGLQFLFEYFSETQRNKGNFPGRFSGRQFSNSRSEMNVSTLELGDSALYLCASSLPTSGTGGEQFFGPGTRLTVL.

The chain joins TRBV4-3 to TRBJ1-1, with D tentatively TRBD1 (5 bases). Trimming shortened V by 3 bases and J by 4 bases, and 18 bases separated the two germline ends. The CDR3 is 16 residues long. Germline V lookup: CDR1 LGHNA, CDR2 YSLEER. The CDR3 sequence is CASSQVYSEGPTEAFF. The CDR3 DNA reads TGCGCCAGCAGCCAGGTTTACTCGGAGGGGCCCACTGAAGCTTTCTTT.

The gene calls are TRBV7-3 and TRBJ2-3, with a possible D match to TRBD1 (5 bases). V lost 5 bases to trimming and J lost 3 bases, with 15 bases between them. Per germline, CDR1 SGHTA and CDR2 FQGTGA. This CDR3 region has 15 residues. CDR3 coding DNA: TGTGCCAGCAGCCCCGTGGGGCATCGGACAGATACGCAGTATTTT. It encodes CASSPVGHRTDTQYF.

The CDR3 DNA is TGTGCCAGCAGCTTAGAGGCAGGGACCCTTAACTATGGCTACACCTTC. Translated, it gives CASSLEAGTLNYGYTF. The chain employs TRBV7-8 and TRBJ1-2, with D tentatively TRBD1 (5 bases). Germline CDR1 SGHVS, CDR2 FQNEAQ. V was clipped by 1 base and J by 1 base, with 13 bases between them. The CDR3 runs to 16 residues.

This chain links TRBV20-1 with TRBJ2-3; D uncertain. The CDR3 spans 14 residues. The V gene's germline CDR1 is DFQATT and CDR2 SNEGSKA (reference sequence). V lost 1 base to trimming and J lost 1 base, with 9 bases between them. The CDR3 is CSARVEFGTDTQYF. DNA for the CDR3: TGCAGTGCTAGAGTAGAGTTTGGCACAGATACGCAGTATTTT.

For the CDR3, the DNA is TGTGCCAGCAGCTCGGACAGGGTCTCTTCCGATGAGCAGTTCTTC. The encoded protein is CASSSDRVSSDEQFF. This chain connects TRBV7-2 to TRBJ2-1; TRBD1 agrees at 8 bases. V lost 4 bases, J lost 8 bases, and 10 bases stayed unmatched. Germline V lookup: CDR1 SGHTA, CDR2 FQGNSA. This CDR3 is built from 15 residues.

This chain joins TRBV7-2 and TRBJ2-5; D is perhaps TRBD1 (7 bases). Trimming cost V 6 bases and J 3 bases, with 11 bases left between them. This CDR3 is 13 amino acids long. CDR1 is SGHTA and CDR2 is FQGNSA in the germline V gene. The CDR3 loop is CASRQGGEETQYF. The CDR3, as DNA: TGTGCCAGCAGGCAGGGGGGAGAAGAGACCCAGTACTTC.

The chain uses TRBV13 and TRBJ2-1, with D perhaps being TRBD1 or TRBD2 (5 bases each). Trimming shortened V by 4 bases and J by 9 bases, and 13 bases separated the two germline ends. There are 13 residues in the CDR3. From germline, CDR1 is PRHDT and CDR2 FYEKMQ (reference sequence). Here the CDR3 DNA reads TGTGCCAGCAGCTCAGGGAGAGGGGCTGAGCAGTTCTTC. It yields the protein CASSSGRGAEQFF.

This clonotype was detected once. The CDR3 region is CASSQVRGVQETQYF. The CDR3, as DNA: TGTGCCAGCAGCCAAGTTAGGGGAGTTCAAGAGACCCAGTACTTC. The chain recombines TRBV14 with TRBJ2-5; D might be TRBD1 or TRBD2, each matching 5 bases. CDR1 is SGHDN and CDR2 is FVKESK in the germline V gene. The V gene lost 1 base and the J gene lost 2 bases, with 11 bases spanning the gap. This CDR3 contains 15 residues. Filled out from reference TRBV14 and TRBJ2-5, the complete variable domain reads EAGVTQFPSHSVIEKGQTVTLRCDPISGHDNLYWYRRVMGKEIKFLLHFVKESKQDESGMPNNRFLAERTGGTYSTLKVQPAELEDSGVYFCASSQVRGVQETQYFGPGTRLLVL.

In this sample, this clonotype turned up a few times. The chain is built from TRBV18 and TRBJ1-5; 7 positions match TRBD1. Germline V CDR1 and CDR2: KGHSH, LQKENI. Trimming took 3 bases from V and 6 from J; bases not matched to a gene: 8. The length of the CDR3 is 15 residues. The CDR3 loop reads CASSPQGVAGQPQHF. The CDR3 DNA sequence: TGTGCCAGCTCACCTCAGGGGGTGGCCGGTCAGCCCCAGCATTTT.

This clonotype was seen a handful of times. The genes are TRBV19 and TRBJ2-5; 10 bases are a match to TRBD2. The CDR3 runs 18 residues. CDR1 is LNHDA, CDR2 SQIVND, per germline (reference sequence). The V gene end was trimmed by 3 bases and the J gene end by 0 bases; junction bases not matched to a gene: 10. CDR3 residues: CASSIGLAGVTYQETQYF. CDR3 nucleotide sequence: TGTGCCAGTAGTATCGGGCTAGCGGGGGTCACGTACCAAGAGACCCAGTACTTC. The full variable domain, completed using reference TRBV19 and TRBJ2-5, is DGGITQSPKYLFRKEGQNVTLSCEQNLNHDAMYWYRQDPGQGLRLIYYSQIVNDFQKGDIAEGYSVSREKKESFPLTVTSAQKNPTAFYLCASSIGLAGVTYQETQYFGPGTRLLVL.

This clonotype has just a few counts. CDR3 protein: CATETATSYEQYF. The DNA of the CDR3 is TGTGCCACTGAGACAGCCACTTCCTACGAGCAGTACTTC. The chain links TRBV19 to TRBJ2-7; D perhaps matches TRBD1 (5 bases). V was clipped by 10 bases and J by 1 base, with 14 bases between them. Looked up from germline, CDR1 is LNHDA and CDR2 is SQIVND (reference sequence). The CDR3 is made up of 13 amino acids.

This clonotype was detected a few times. The rearrangement joins TRBV29-1 to TRBJ2-1; D is possibly TRBD1 or TRBD2 (5 bases each). The germline gives CDR1 SQVTM, CDR2 ANQGSEA. The CDR3 is 12 amino acids. The ends were cut back, 6 bases at V and 6 bases at J, with 12 bases in the middle. The CDR3 here is CSVAGTINEQFF. As DNA, the CDR3 is TGCAGCGTCGCCGGGACGATCAATGAGCAGTTCTTC.

This clonotype has more than one count but fewer than ten. The chain recombines TRBV4-1 with TRBJ1-1; unclear D gene. This CDR3 has 13 residues. CDR1 is MGHRA and CDR2 is YSYEKL in the germline V gene. The ends were cut back, 3 bases at V and 1 base at J, with 6 bases in the middle. CDR3 residues: CASSHPGNTEAFF. The CDR3 nucleotides are TGCGCCAGCAGCCATCCAGGGAACACTGAAGCTTTCTTT.

The rearrangement uses TRBV6-2 or TRBV6-3 and TRBJ1-5; D remains ambiguous. This CDR3 region has 16 residues. Trimming pared 0 bases from V and 0 bases from J, leaving 9 bases between. From germline, CDR1 is MNHEY and CDR2 SVGEGT. CDR3 amino acids: CASSYSVDNSNQPQHF. CDR3 nucleotides: TGTGCCAGCAGTTACTCGGTTGATAATAGCAATCAGCCCCAGCATTTT.

This rearrangement joins TRBV11-2 to TRBJ2-2; maybe TRBD1 (6 bases). With 3 bases removed from V and 3 bases from J, the gap between germline ends came to 11 bases. The CDR3 spans 15 residues. Germline V gene data show CDR1 as SGHAT and CDR2 as FQNNGV. The CDR3 loop reads CASSLGARYTGELFF. The CDR3 DNA reads as TGTGCCAGCAGCTTGGGGGCGCGATACACCGGGGAGCTGTTTTTT.